This TCR beta chain was sequenced during a study of blood T cell repertoires in COVID-19. For the study at large: Sites across the United States, Italy and Spain contributed samples from acute and convalescent COVID-19. PBMCs, B-cell-depleted T cells, or T cells were the source of the cDNA or gDNA that made up the material.

Trimming cost V 1 base and J 1 base, with 7 bases left between them. The CDR3 covers 14 residues. CDR1 is KGHSH, CDR2 LQKENI, per germline. As processed by the authors: The authors estimated nucleated cell counts from reference gene primer amplification. Sequencing was performed with immunoSEQ multiplex PCR; in TCRdb, only in-frame clones are kept and a portion is missing. The V and J calls and clone size are taken from that table; D and trimming were inferred from the DNA. This table holds about 480,000 clones, about 85% found once. Participants had their cohort set by participant-reported clinical history.

This TCR derives from a woman under 30 with acute COVID-19. The chain uses TRBV18 and TRBJ1-1; D remains ambiguous. Specimen: PBMCs or T cells enriched from blood (not recorded which). The CDR3 here is CASSPREGNTEAFF. The CDR3 coding sequence is TGTGCCAGCTCACCACGGGAGGGGAACACTGAAGCTTTCTTT.